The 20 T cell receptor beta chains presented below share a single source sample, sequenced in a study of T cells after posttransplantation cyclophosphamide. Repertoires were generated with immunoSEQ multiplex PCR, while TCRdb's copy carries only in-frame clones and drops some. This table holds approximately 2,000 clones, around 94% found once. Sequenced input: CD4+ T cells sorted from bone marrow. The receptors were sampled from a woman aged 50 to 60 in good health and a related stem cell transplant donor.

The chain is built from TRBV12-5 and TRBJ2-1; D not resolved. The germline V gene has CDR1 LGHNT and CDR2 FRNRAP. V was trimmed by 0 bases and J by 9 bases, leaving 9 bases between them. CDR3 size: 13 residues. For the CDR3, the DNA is TGTGCTAGTGGTTTGGTAGAGGAGAGTGAGCAGTTCTTC. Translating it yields CASGLVEESEQFF.

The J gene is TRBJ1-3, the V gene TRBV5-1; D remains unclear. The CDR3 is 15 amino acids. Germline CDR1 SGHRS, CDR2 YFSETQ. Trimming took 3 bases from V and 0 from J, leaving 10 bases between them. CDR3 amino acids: CASSSTEGSGNTIYF. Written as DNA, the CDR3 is TGCGCCAGCAGCTCCACGGAGGGCTCTGGAAACACCATATATTTT.

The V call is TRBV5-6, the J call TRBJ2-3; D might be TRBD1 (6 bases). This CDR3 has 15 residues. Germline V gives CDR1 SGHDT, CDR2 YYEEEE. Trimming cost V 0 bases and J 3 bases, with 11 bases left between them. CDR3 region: CASSLDREWTDTQYF. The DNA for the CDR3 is TGTGCCAGCAGCTTGGACAGGGAGTGGACAGATACGCAGTATTTT.

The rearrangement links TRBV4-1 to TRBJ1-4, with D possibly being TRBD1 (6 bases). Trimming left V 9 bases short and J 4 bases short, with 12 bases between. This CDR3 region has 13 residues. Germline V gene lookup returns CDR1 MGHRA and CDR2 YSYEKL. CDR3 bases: TGCGCCAGTAGTTGGGACAATAATGAAAAACTGTTTTTT. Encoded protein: CASSWDNNEKLFF.

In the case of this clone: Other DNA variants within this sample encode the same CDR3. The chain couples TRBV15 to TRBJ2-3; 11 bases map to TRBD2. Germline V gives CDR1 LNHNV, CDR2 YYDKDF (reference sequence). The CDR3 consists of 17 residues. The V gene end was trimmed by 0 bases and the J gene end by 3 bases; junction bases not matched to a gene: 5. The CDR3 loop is CATSRDPSGGRTDTQYF. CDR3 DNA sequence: TGTGCCACCAGCAGAGATCCTAGCGGGGGGCGGACAGATACGCAGTATTTT.

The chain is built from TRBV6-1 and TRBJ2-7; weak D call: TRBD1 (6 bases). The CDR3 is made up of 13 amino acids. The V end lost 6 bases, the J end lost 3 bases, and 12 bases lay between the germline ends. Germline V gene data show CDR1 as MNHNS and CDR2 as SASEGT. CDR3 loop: CASRRQVGYEQYF. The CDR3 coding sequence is TGTGCCAGCAGGCGACAGGTGGGCTACGAGCAGTACTTC.

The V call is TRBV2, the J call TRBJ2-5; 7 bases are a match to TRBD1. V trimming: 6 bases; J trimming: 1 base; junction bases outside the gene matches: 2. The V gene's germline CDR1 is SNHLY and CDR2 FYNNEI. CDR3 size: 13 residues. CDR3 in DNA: TGTGCCAGCAGCCGGGACAGCCAAGAGACCCAGTACTTC. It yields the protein CASSRDSQETQYF.

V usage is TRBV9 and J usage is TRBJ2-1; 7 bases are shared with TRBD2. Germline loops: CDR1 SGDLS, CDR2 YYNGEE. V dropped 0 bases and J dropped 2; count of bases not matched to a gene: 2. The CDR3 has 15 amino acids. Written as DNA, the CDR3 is TGTGCCAGCAGCGTAGACGGGGGGACCTACAATGAGCAGTTCTTC. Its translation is CASSVDGGTYNEQFF.

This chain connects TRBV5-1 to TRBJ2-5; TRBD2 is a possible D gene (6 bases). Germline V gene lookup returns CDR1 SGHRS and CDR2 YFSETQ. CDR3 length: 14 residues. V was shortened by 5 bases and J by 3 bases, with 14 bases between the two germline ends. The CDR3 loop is CASRTGTGEETQYF. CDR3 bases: TGCGCCAGCAGGACCGGGACGGGGGAAGAGACCCAGTACTTC. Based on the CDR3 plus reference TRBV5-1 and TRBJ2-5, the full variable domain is KAGVTQTPRYLIKTRGQQVTLSCSPISGHRSVSWYQQTPGQGLQFLFEYFSETQRNKGNFPGRFSGRQFSNSRSEMNVSTLELGDSALYLCASRTGTGEETQYFGPGTRLLVL.

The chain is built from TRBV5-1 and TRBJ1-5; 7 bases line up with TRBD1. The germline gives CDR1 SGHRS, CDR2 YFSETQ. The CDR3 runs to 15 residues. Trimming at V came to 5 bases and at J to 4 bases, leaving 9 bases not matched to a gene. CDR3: CASSEGTVGNQPQHF. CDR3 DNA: TGCGCCAGCAGTGAGGGGACAGTGGGGAATCAGCCCCAGCATTTT.

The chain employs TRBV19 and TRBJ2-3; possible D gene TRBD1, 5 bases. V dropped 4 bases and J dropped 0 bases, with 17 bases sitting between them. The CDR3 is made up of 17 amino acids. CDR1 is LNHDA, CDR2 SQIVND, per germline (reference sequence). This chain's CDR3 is CASSRGSVQRSTDTQYF. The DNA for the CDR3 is TGTGCCAGTAGTAGGGGCAGTGTACAGAGGAGCACAGATACGCAGTATTTT.

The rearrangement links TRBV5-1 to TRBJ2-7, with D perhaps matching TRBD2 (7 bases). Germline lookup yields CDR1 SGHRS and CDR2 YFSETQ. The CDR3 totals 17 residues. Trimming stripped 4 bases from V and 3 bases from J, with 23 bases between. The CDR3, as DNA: TGCGCCAGCAGCACCGGGCCCAGGGGCGGGGGAATCTACGAGCAGTACTTC. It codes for CASSTGPRGGGIYEQYF.

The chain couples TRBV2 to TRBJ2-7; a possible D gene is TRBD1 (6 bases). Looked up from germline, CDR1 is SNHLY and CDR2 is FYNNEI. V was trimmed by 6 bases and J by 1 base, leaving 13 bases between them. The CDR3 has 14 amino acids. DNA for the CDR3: TGTGCCAGCAGAAAACAGGGACCATCCTACGAGCAGTACTTC. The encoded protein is CASRKQGPSYEQYF. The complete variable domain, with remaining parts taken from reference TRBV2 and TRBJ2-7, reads EPEVTQTPSHQVTQMGQEVILRCVPISNHLYFYWYRQILGQKVEFLVSFYNNEISEKSEIFDDQFSVERPDGSNFTLKIRSTKLEDSAMYFCASRKQGPSYEQYFGPGTRLTVT.

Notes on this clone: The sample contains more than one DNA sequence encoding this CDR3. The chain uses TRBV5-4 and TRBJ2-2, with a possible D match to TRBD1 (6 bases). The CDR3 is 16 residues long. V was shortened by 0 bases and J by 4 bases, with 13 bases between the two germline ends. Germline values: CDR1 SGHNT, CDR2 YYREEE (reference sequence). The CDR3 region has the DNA TGTGCCAGCAGCTTGGGACCCCTCAGGGGCACCGGGGAGCTGTTTTTT. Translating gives CASSLGPLRGTGELFF.

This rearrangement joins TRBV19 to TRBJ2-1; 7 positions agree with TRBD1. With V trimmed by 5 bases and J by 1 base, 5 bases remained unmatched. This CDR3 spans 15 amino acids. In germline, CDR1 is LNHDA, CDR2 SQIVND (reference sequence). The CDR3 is CASSATGVSYNEQFF. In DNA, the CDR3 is TGTGCCAGTAGTGCAACAGGGGTTTCCTACAATGAGCAGTTCTTC.

Here the CDR3 DNA reads TGTGCCAGCAGCTTGGCACCAGGACAGGCCTACGAGCAGTACTTC. As protein: CASSLAPGQAYEQYF. This chain links TRBV5-6 with TRBJ2-7; 7 bases match TRBD1. CDR1 SGHDT and CDR2 YYEEEE come from the germline V gene. CDR3 length equals 15 residues. Germline trimming cut 0 bases from V and 2 bases from J; bases unmatched to any gene: 5. Looking up the rest from reference TRBV5-6 and TRBJ2-7 gives the full variable domain: DAGVTQSPTHLIKTRGQQVTLRCSPKSGHDTVSWYQQALGQGPQFIFQYYEEEERQRGNFPDRFSGHQFPNYSSELNVNALLLGDSALYLCASSLAPGQAYEQYFGPGTRLTVT.

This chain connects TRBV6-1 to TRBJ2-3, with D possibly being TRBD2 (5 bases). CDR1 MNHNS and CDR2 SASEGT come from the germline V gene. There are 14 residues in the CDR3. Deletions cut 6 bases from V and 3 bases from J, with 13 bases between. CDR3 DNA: TGTGCCAGCAGCCCCGGCGAGGGTACAGATACGCAGTATTTT. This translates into CASSPGEGTDTQYF.

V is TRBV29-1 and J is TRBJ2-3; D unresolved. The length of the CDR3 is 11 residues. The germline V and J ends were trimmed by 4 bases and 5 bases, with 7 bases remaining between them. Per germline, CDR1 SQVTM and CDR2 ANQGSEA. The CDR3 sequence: CSVGPGDTQYF. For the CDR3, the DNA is TGCAGCGTTGGTCCCGGAGATACGCAGTATTTT.

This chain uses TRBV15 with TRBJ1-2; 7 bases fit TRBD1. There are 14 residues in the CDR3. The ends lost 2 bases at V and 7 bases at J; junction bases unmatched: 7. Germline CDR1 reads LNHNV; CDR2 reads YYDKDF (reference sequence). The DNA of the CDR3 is TGTGCCACCAGCAGATCCGTGCGGGACAGTGGCTACACCTTC. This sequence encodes CATSRSVRDSGYTF.

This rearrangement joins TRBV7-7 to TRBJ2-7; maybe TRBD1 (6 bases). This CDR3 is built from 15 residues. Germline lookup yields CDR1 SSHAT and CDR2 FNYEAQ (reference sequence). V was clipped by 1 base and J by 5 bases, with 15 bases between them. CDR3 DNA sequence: TGTGCCAGCAGCTTAGATTCGTCAGGGGACGACGAGCAGTACTTC. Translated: CASSLDSSGDDEQYF.